A selection of T cell receptor beta chains follows, all from one sample in a study of shared clonotypes between healthy human individuals. Data came from immunoSEQ multiplex PCR; TCRdb stores just in-frame clones and leaves some out. This repertoire shows 1,500,000 or so clones, approximately 98.5% found once; its top ten account for about 0.35%. The sequencing input was naive CD4+ T cells sorted from blood. The source of these receptors is a man aged 25-45 years in good health. The conserved cysteine and the conserved F or W are not part of the CDR3 here.

V gene: TRBV4-3; J gene: TRBJ2-1; CDR3 protein: ASSPRTFHNEQF
V gene: TRBV18; J gene: TRBJ2-1; CDR3 protein: ASSRLAGELNEQF
V gene: TRBV5-5; J gene: TRBJ2-7; CDR3 protein: ASSMGHPYEQY
V gene: TRBV28; J gene: TRBJ2-7; CDR3 protein: ATNSGSREQY
V gene: TRBV10-2; J gene: TRBJ2-3; CDR3 protein: ASSESGLGVTDTQY
V gene: TRBV5-4; J gene: TRBJ1-1; CDR3 protein: ASSQPGAPITEAF
V gene: TRBV6-5; J gene: TRBJ2-7; CDR3 protein: ASTPSTGYEQY
V gene: TRBV10-2; J gene: TRBJ2-7; CDR3 protein: ASSDRTYEQY
V gene: TRBV2; J gene: TRBJ1-4; CDR3 protein: ASSESWTGVKLF
V gene: TRBV10-2; J gene: TRBJ2-7; CDR3 protein: ASSESILGGPYEQY
V gene: TRBV2; J gene: TRBJ2-1; CDR3 protein: ASRPPRDYNEQF
V gene: TRBV2; J gene: TRBJ1-5; CDR3 protein: ASTSQLNQPQH
V gene: TRBV14; J gene: TRBJ2-7; CDR3 protein: ASSQALTRTSGTYEQY
V gene: TRBV18; J gene: TRBJ2-2; CDR3 protein: ASSPLPRAPNLANTGELF
V gene: TRBV6-6; J gene: TRBJ2-7; CDR3 protein: ASSRTGGAYEQY
V gene: TRBV2; J gene: TRBJ2-1; CDR3 protein: ASSWTSGVEQF
V gene: TRBV7-2; J gene: TRBJ2-1; CDR3 protein: ASSLALAGGGEQF
V gene: TRBV11-3; J gene: TRBJ2-1; CDR3 protein: ASSRSWDEQF